This T cell receptor beta chain was recorded in a study of response to subunit inactivated influenza vaccine. TCRdb independently ran MiXCR on the RT-PCR reads; one entry per CDR3 protein. In the table there are fewer than 650,000 distinct CDR3 sequences, roughly 13% of which are singletons. General study findings and limits: Researchers suggested that each seasonal influenza vaccination recruits few new T cells.

Notes on this clonotype: The antigen is not known.

Germline CDR1 reads MNHNS; CDR2 reads SASEGT. This CDR3 is 15 amino acids long. Trimming pared 3 bases from V and 4 bases from J, leaving 13 bases between. The source of this sequence is a man aged 50-59 years who received an inactivated influenza vaccine. The V gene is TRBV6-1, the J gene TRBJ2-1; D possibly uses TRBD1 or TRBD2 (5 bases each). Sample: PBMCs from blood, taken 45 days after vaccination. The CDR3 DNA reads TGTGCCAGCAGTGATGAGGGGAAAGGGTACAATGAGCAGTTCTTC. This codes for CASSDEGKGYNEQFF.